Presented here are 2 T cell receptor beta chains from one specimen sequenced in a study of cytomegalovirus exposure and HLA in healthy donors. In the PCR, 60 Vbeta and 13 Jbeta primers were used. Assay used: immunoSEQ multiplex PCR; TCRdb lists only in-frame clones, some missing. Here the sample spans tens of thousands of clones, about three quarters being singletons. The sample was PBMCs. The receptors derive from a man aged 35 to 55 in good health and CMV-seronegative.

The gene calls are TRBV7-9 and TRBJ2-4; tentatively, D is TRBD1 (7 bases). CDR3 length: 15 residues. Germline CDR1 SEHNR, CDR2 FQNEAQ (reference sequence). The V end was cut by 5 bases, the J end by 6 bases, with 17 bases between. The CDR3 region has the DNA TGTGCCAGCAGCCCGGTCCCCCAGGGGGGAAACATTCAGTACTTC. Translating gives CASSPVPQGGNIQYF. Using reference TRBV7-9 and TRBJ2-4 for the parts outside the CDR3, the full variable domain is DTGVSQNPRHKITKRGQNVTFRCDPISEHNRLYWYRQTLGQGPEFLTYFQNEAQLEKSRLLSDRFSAERPKGSFSTLEIQRTEQGDSAMYLCASSPVPQGGNIQYFGAGTRLSVL.

The CDR3 DNA reads as TGCGCCAGCAGCTCGGGACAGGGGGCGGTCAAAAGGCCAGATACGCAGTATTTT. This codes for CASSSGQGAVKRPDTQYF. The V and J genes are TRBV5-1 and TRBJ2-3; TRBD1 matches 12 bases. After removal of 3 bases from V and 4 bases from J, the junction contained 12 bases not matched to a gene. Per the germline V gene, CDR1 is SGHRS and CDR2 is YFSETQ. The CDR3 sequence is 18 residues long. Based on the CDR3 plus reference TRBV5-1 and TRBJ2-3, the full variable domain is KAGVTQTPRYLIKTRGQQVTLSCSPISGHRSVSWYQQTPGQGLQFLFEYFSETQRNKGNFPGRFSGRQFSNSRSEMNVSTLELGDSALYLCASSSGQGAVKRPDTQYFGPGTRLTVL.